One and the same sample provided the 27 T cell receptor beta chains below, sequenced in a study of regulatory T cells in long-lasting Graves disease. This sample's time point: newly diagnosed GD, antithyroid drugs for less than 3 months. The TCR library was made from RNA extracted from PBMCs. Library construction for TCR beta used iRepertoire HTBI primers and Arm-PCR of CDR3 regions. TCRdb processed the multiplex PCR reads anew with MiXCR; each CDR3 protein has one entry. Of around 500,000 distinct CDR3 sequences listed, 12% are singletons. The same sample was also used in a study of T cells in Graves' hyperthyroidism and ophthalmopathy.

Sequencing used peripheral blood mononuclear cells (PBMCs), obtained at new diagnosis, from a patient treated with antithyroid drugs. These receptors were taken from a woman aged 25 to 39 with Graves disease.

This clonotype was detected only a few times. This rearrangement joins TRBV5-1 to TRBJ2-7; D remains unclear. The CDR3 is made up of 14 amino acids. V lost 2 bases and J 0 bases, leaving 9 bases between the germline ends. The germline CDR1 and CDR2 sequences are SGHRS and YFSETQ. Here the CDR3 DNA reads TGCGCCAGCAGCTTTCGCAGAAACTCCTACGAGCAGTACTTC. It yields the protein CASSFRRNSYEQYF.

V gene TRBV3-1 combines with J gene TRBJ2-7; the D is unclear. The CDR3 runs to 13 residues. V shed 4 bases and J shed 4 bases, with 11 bases lying between them. Germline loops: CDR1 LGHDT, CDR2 YNNKEL (reference sequence). This chain's CDR3 is CASSPRALYEQYF. CDR3 coding DNA: TGTGCCAGCAGCCCCCGGGCACTATACGAGCAGTACTTC.

This chain uses TRBV6-1 with TRBJ1-4; D is possibly TRBD1 (6 bases). V lost 6 bases to trimming and J lost 0 bases, with 20 bases between them. Germline V gives CDR1 MNHNS, CDR2 SASEGT. The CDR3 is 18 residues long. The CDR3 nucleotides are TGTGCCAGCAGCCCTTGGGACATGCCCTCCGCAACTAATGAAAAACTGTTTTTT. This sequence encodes CASSPWDMPSATNEKLFF.

This clonotype came up a few times. Likely a read error: the CDR3 ends without its conserved phenylalanine or tryptophan. The gene calls are TRBV19 and TRBJ2-7, with TRBD2 matching over 7 bases. Trimming cost V 3 bases and J 5 bases; bases outside gene matches: 10. CDR1 is LNHDA, CDR2 SQIVND, per germline (reference sequence). The CDR3 has 15 residues. The CDR3 nucleotides read TGTGCCAGTAGTATGGGGAGGGCCGGTTCAGACGAGCAGTACCTC. It codes for CASSMGRAGSDEQYL.

In its sample, this clonotype was seen a few times. The chain carries TRBV12-3 or TRBV12-4 and TRBJ2-4; D is uncertain. This CDR3 region has 15 residues. Between the trimmed V and J ends, which lost 2 bases and 1 base, there was a span of 9 bases. CDR3 loop: CASSLSGDAKNIQYF. The CDR3 region has the DNA TGTGCCAGCAGTTTATCAGGCGATGCCAAAAACATTCAGTACTTC.

This clonotype has at least ten counts. The chain recombines TRBV28 with TRBJ1-1, with D maybe TRBD1 (5 bases). V lost 6 bases and J lost 6, with 14 bases in between. From germline, CDR1 is MDHEN and CDR2 SYDVKM. CDR3 length equals 13 residues. In nucleotides, the CDR3 is TGTGCCAGCAGGGAAGCCGGGACCGCTGAAGCTTTCTTT. Amino acids: CASREAGTAEAFF.

This clonotype was counted only a few times. V usage is TRBV19 and J usage is TRBJ1-2, with 8 positions matching TRBD1. CDR1 is LNHDA, CDR2 SQIVND, per germline (reference sequence). Trimming at V came to 6 bases and at J to 2 bases, leaving 8 bases not matched to a gene. This CDR3 spans 15 amino acids. CDR3 coding DNA: TGTGCCAGTAGCTCCCCCCAGGGGGCGAACTATGGCTACACCTTC. As protein: CASSSPQGANYGYTF. Complete variable domain (other parts from reference TRBV19 and TRBJ1-2): DGGITQSPKYLFRKEGQNVTLSCEQNLNHDAMYWYRQDPGQGLRLIYYSQIVNDFQKGDIAEGYSVSREKKESFPLTVTSAQKNPTAFYLCASSSPQGANYGYTFGSGTRLTVV.

Only a few counts were recorded for this clonotype. The V gene is TRBV6-1, the J gene TRBJ2-2; D might be TRBD2 (6 bases). Trimming shortened V by 4 bases and J by 6 bases, and 12 bases separated the two germline ends. Germline lookup yields CDR1 MNHNS and CDR2 SASEGT. The CDR3 covers 14 residues. CDR3 protein: CASSAGVVSGELFF. Here the CDR3 DNA reads TGTGCCAGCAGTGCGGGAGTGGTGTCCGGGGAGCTGTTTTTT.

Concerning this clonotype: A far larger clone lies a single base away; this is likely a read error. This chain links TRBV27 with TRBJ1-5; the match to TRBD1 covers 7 bases. Germline loops: CDR1 MNHEY, CDR2 SMNVEV (reference sequence). The CDR3 is 14 amino acids. The DNA for the CDR3 is TGTGCCAGCAGTTCGACAGGGCTTAATCAGCTCCAGCATTTT. It codes for CASSSTGLNQLQHF.

This clonotype was seen ten or more times. The chain joins TRBV7-9 to TRBJ2-5; D is possibly TRBD1 (6 bases). CDR1 and CDR2 from the germline V gene are SEHNR and FQNEAQ (reference sequence). The CDR3 is made up of 16 amino acids. V lost 6 bases to trimming and J lost 6 bases, with 23 bases between them. The CDR3 nucleotides are TGTGCCAGCAGTTTGGGGCCTCGAGGGGGAGACAAGACCCAGTACTTC. Its translation is CASSLGPRGGDKTQYF. Full variable domain (rest looked up from reference TRBV7-9 and TRBJ2-5): DTGVSQNPRHKITKRGQNVTFRCDPISEHNRLYWYRQTLGQGPEFLTYFQNEAQLEKSRLLSDRFSAERPKGSFSTLEIQRTEQGDSAMYLCASSLGPRGGDKTQYFGPGTRLLVL.

This clonotype was counted ten times or more. The V and J genes are TRBV6-2 or TRBV6-3 and TRBJ2-3, with 9 bases lining up with TRBD1. Losses at the gene ends were 4 bases for V and 3 bases for J; bases not matched to a gene: 20. Germline V gene sequence: CDR1 MNHEY, CDR2 SVGEGT. CDR3 length equals 20 residues. CDR3 coding DNA: TGTGCCAGCAGTTGGGACCCCCGGGACAGGGTGATATACCGGACAGATACGCAGTATTTT. Its translation: CASSWDPRDRVIYRTDTQYF.

This clonotype was detected many times. The chain has TRBV7-2 and TRBJ2-4; 9 bases align to TRBD2. Germline trimming cut 6 bases from V and 7 bases from J; bases unmatched to any gene: 7. Looked up from germline, CDR1 is SGHTA and CDR2 is FQGNSA. This CDR3 region has 14 residues. This chain's CDR3 is CASSYSGSWNIQYF. The DNA for the CDR3 is TGTGCCAGCAGTTATAGCGGGAGTTGGAACATTCAGTACTTC.

This clonotype has ten or more counts. The chain carries TRBV15 and TRBJ2-5, with 7 bases that match TRBD2. This CDR3 comprises 17 residues. The J segment lost 4 bases and the V segment lost 0 bases, leaving 11 bases of the junction unmatched. Germline V gives CDR1 LNHNV, CDR2 YYDKDF (reference sequence). The CDR3 DNA follows: TGTGCCACCAGCAGAGAGGGGAGATGGCGGGAGTTAGAGACCCAGTACTTC. It encodes CATSREGRWRELETQYF.

Ten or more counts support this clonotype. V gene TRBV20-1 combines with J gene TRBJ1-1; D gene uncertain. CDR1 is DFQATT and CDR2 is SNEGSKA in the germline V gene (reference sequence). Trimming took off 5 bases at V and 0 bases at J, with 10 bases between the two ends. The CDR3 is 13 amino acids. Here the CDR3 DNA reads TGCAGTGCTGGGAACCTCATGAACACTGAAGCTTTCTTT. The encoded protein is CSAGNLMNTEAFF.

The J gene is TRBJ2-7, the V gene TRBV3-1; the match to TRBD2 covers 15 bases. With V trimmed by 1 base and J by 3 bases, 7 bases remained unmatched. Germline CDR1 reads LGHDT; CDR2 reads YNNKEL (reference sequence). The CDR3 is made up of 18 amino acids. CDR3 sequence reads: CASSQGTSGRAGFYEQYF. The CDR3 nucleotides read TGTGCCAGCAGCCAAGGGACTAGCGGGAGGGCCGGGTTCTACGAGCAGTACTTC.

This clonotype was counted many times. This chain uses TRBV2 with TRBJ2-1; D may be TRBD2 (5 bases). From germline, CDR1 is SNHLY and CDR2 FYNNEI. Trimming removed 2 bases at V and 0 bases at J, with 8 bases between. The CDR3 covers 15 residues. The CDR3 sequence is CASSEIGGSYNEQFF. The DNA for the CDR3 is TGTGCCAGCAGTGAAATTGGAGGCTCCTACAATGAGCAGTTCTTC.

The chain uses TRBV27 and TRBJ2-3; a possible D gene is TRBD2 (6 bases). Trimming took off 4 bases at V and 4 bases at J, with 21 bases between the two ends. Germline CDR1 is MNHEY and CDR2 is SMNVEV (reference sequence). The CDR3 has 17 amino acids. The CDR3 loop is CASSSHQGGGSADTQYF. The CDR3 nucleotides are TGTGCCAGCAGTTCCCACCAGGGAGGAGGCTCCGCAGATACGCAGTATTTT.

There are many counts of this clonotype. A clone one base away is much larger, so this may be a read error. A read error is likely, as this CDR3 ends without the conserved phenylalanine or tryptophan. This rearrangement joins TRBV20-1 to TRBJ1-2; D call uncertain. Germline assignment: CDR1 DFQATT and CDR2 SNEGSKA (reference sequence). V was trimmed by 1 base and J by 5 bases, leaving 8 bases between them. This CDR3 has 12 amino acids. The CDR3 DNA is TGCAGTGCTAGAGGGGCAGGATATGGCTACACCCTC. This gives the protein CSARGAGYGYTL.

Ten or more counts support this clonotype. The rearrangement uses TRBV6-1 and TRBJ2-1; no definite D call. Looked up from germline, CDR1 is MNHNS and CDR2 is SASEGT. V shed 2 bases and J shed 7 bases, with 6 bases lying between them. There are 12 residues in the CDR3. The DNA for the CDR3 is TGTGCCAGCAGTGAATGGGGTAATGAGCAGTTCTTC. Translated: CASSEWGNEQFF.

Worth noting for this clonotype: A much larger clone is a single base away; this may be a read error. J is TRBJ1-1 and V is TRBV2; a weak D match, TRBD1 (6 bases). The V end was cut by 6 bases, the J end by 10 bases, with 18 bases between. The CDR3 spans 13 residues. CDR1 and CDR2 (germline): SNHLY, FYNNEI. The DNA of the CDR3 is TGTGCCAGCAGGGACGACAGGAACGCTGGAGCTTTCTTT. Amino acid sequence: CASRDDRNAGAFF.

The rearrangement links TRBV24-1 to TRBJ2-1, with D unresolved. Trimming took off 0 bases at V and 8 bases at J, with 10 bases between the two ends. The V gene's germline CDR1 is KGHDR and CDR2 SFDVKD. This CDR3 has 14 residues. The CDR3 loop reads CATSDLRLTDEQFF. For the CDR3, the DNA is TGTGCCACCAGTGATTTGCGCCTTACAGATGAGCAGTTCTTC.

This clonotype has at least ten counts. This chain uses TRBV10-3 with TRBJ2-1, with D uncertain. CDR1 ENHRY and CDR2 SYGVKD come from the germline V gene. V was clipped by 8 bases and J by 0 bases, with 17 bases between them. CDR3 length equals 16 residues. The DNA of the CDR3 is TGTGCCATCCCCCGGGTTTGCCGTAGCTCCTACAATGAGCAGTTCTTC. It is translated as CAIPRVCRSSYNEQFF.

This clonotype came up many times. The gene calls are TRBV11-2 and TRBJ1-5; D unresolved. V gave up 2 bases and J gave up 4 bases, with 9 bases separating them. There are 14 residues in the CDR3. Looked up from germline, CDR1 is SGHAT and CDR2 is FQNNGV. CDR3 nucleotide sequence: TGTGCCAGCAGCTTAAACAGCCTTAATCAGCCCCAGCATTTT. It codes for CASSLNSLNQPQHF.

This clonotype was detected ten times or more. The V and J genes are TRBV20-1 and TRBJ1-5, with D hard to call. Deletions cut 4 bases from V and 3 bases from J, with 7 bases between. In germline, CDR1 is DFQATT, CDR2 SNEGSKA (reference sequence). This CDR3 is 12 amino acids long. The CDR3 DNA is TGCAGTGCTACCGAAACCAATCAGCCCCAGCATTTT. Residues: CSATETNQPQHF.

There are a few counts of this clonotype. A much larger clone is a single base away; this may be a read error. The V gene is TRBV28, the J gene TRBJ1-1; D gene uncertain. This CDR3 is built from 14 residues. Germline V gene sequence: CDR1 MDHEN, CDR2 SYDVKM. CDR3 amino acids: CASSLPRRNTEALF. CDR3 sequence (DNA): TGTGCCAGCAGTTTACCCCGACGGAACACTGAAGCTCTCTTT. Complete variable domain (other parts from reference TRBV28 and TRBJ1-1): DVKVTQSSRYLVKRTGEKVFLECVQDMDHENMFWYRQDPGLGLRLIYFSYDVKMKEKGDIPEGYSVSREKKERFSLILESASTNQTSMYLCASSLPRRNTEALFGQGTRLTVV.

The V and J genes are TRBV20-1 and TRBJ2-7; 8 bases agree with TRBD1. The CDR3 is 15 residues long. J lost 0 bases, V lost 0 bases, and 4 bases had no gene match. In germline, CDR1 is DFQATT, CDR2 SNEGSKA (reference sequence). The CDR3 loop is CSAREGQAYSYEQYF. As DNA, the CDR3 is TGCAGTGCTAGAGAGGGACAGGCCTACTCCTACGAGCAGTACTTC.

This clonotype came up many times. This chain joins TRBV6-2 or TRBV6-3 and TRBJ2-2, with a weak D call TRBD2 (6 bases). The CDR3 runs 16 residues. Germline CDR1 MNHEY, CDR2 SVGEGT. Trimming took off 0 bases at V and 2 bases at J, with 10 bases between the two ends. The CDR3 nucleotides read TGTGCCAGCAGTTACTCGAAGACTAGTAACACCGGGGAGCTGTTTTTT. Encoded protein: CASSYSKTSNTGELFF.